A single sample is the source of the 26 T cell receptor beta chains below, sequenced in a study of radiotherapy plus CTLA-4 blockade in lung cancer. Produced via immunoSEQ multiplex PCR; TCRdb's table is partial and in-frame only. The sample has about 51,000 clones; 70% to 80% are singletons. The input for sequencing was peripheral blood, taken from a patient treated with radiotherapy plus ipilimumab. The source of these receptors is a human donor with non-small cell lung cancer who had a complete response to radiotherapy plus ipilimumab.

This clone has just a few counts. The chain carries TRBV7-2 and TRBJ1-2; D is uncertain. Germline loops: CDR1 SGHTA, CDR2 FQGNSA. The CDR3 runs 14 residues. The V end lost 1 base, the J end lost 8 bases, and 14 bases lay between the germline ends. The DNA for the CDR3 is TGTGCCAGCAGCTTAGGTGTCCGAGTTCGGGGCTACACCTTC. Protein sequence: CASSLGVRVRGYTF.

CDR3 DNA: TGCGCCAGCAGCCGCTGGGGACAGGGAAACTATGGCTACACCTTC. Protein: CASSRWGQGNYGYTF. The rearrangement uses TRBV4-3 and TRBJ1-2; 9 nucleotides agree with TRBD1. The germline V gene encodes CDR1 LGHNA and CDR2 YSLEER. Trimming took 4 bases from V and 2 from J; bases not matched to a gene: 5. The CDR3 is 15 residues long.

The chain joins TRBV18 to TRBJ1-1; 11 nucleotides agree with TRBD1. The CDR3 totals 14 residues. Trimming removed 6 bases from V and 4 bases from J; junction bases left unmatched: 4. CDR1 and CDR2 (germline): KGHSH, LQKENI. CDR3 sequence (DNA): TGTGCCAGCTCGGCGGGACAGGGGGGCACTGAAGCTTTCTTT. Translation gives CASSAGQGGTEAFF.

The chain employs TRBV4-1 and TRBJ1-2; D is unresolved. The CDR3 has 13 amino acids. The germline gives CDR1 MGHRA, CDR2 YSYEKL. V was clipped by 4 bases and J by 4 bases, with 10 bases between them. The CDR3 region has the DNA TGCGCCAGCAGCCCTAGACCGTTCTATGGCTACACCTTC. This translates into CASSPRPFYGYTF.

The chain joins TRBV6-1 to TRBJ2-1; TRBD1 agrees at 9 bases. The germline gives CDR1 MNHNS, CDR2 SASEGT. The CDR3 loop spans 14 amino acids. V dropped 6 bases and J dropped 5; count of bases not matched to a gene: 5. The CDR3 spells CASRKTGGNNEQFF. Written as DNA, the CDR3 is TGTGCCAGCAGAAAGACAGGGGGGAACAATGAGCAGTTCTTC.

This rearrangement joins TRBV25-1 to TRBJ1-2; 7 bases are a match to TRBD1. Germline V gene sequence: CDR1 MGHDK, CDR2 SYGVNS. After removal of 6 bases from V and 2 bases from J, the junction contained 6 bases not matched to a gene. The CDR3 is made up of 14 amino acids. This CDR3 is CASSLQGPNYGYTF. In nucleotides, the CDR3 is TGTGCCAGCAGCCTACAGGGGCCGAACTATGGCTACACCTTC.

The chain recombines TRBV9 with TRBJ2-3, with 10 bases that match TRBD2. The CDR3 is 18 residues long. Trimming removed 3 bases from V and 2 bases from J; junction bases left unmatched: 12. Per the germline V gene, CDR1 is SGDLS and CDR2 is YYNGEE. The CDR3 is CASSALPLAGEFTDTQYF. The CDR3, as DNA: TGTGCCAGCAGCGCCCTTCCTCTAGCGGGAGAATTCACAGATACGCAGTATTTT.

This clone appeared a few times. V usage is TRBV7-9 and J usage is TRBJ1-3; D might be TRBD1 (5 bases). This CDR3 contains 16 residues. The V gene lost 5 bases and the J gene lost 0 bases, with 14 bases spanning the gap. Germline V gene data show CDR1 as SEHNR and CDR2 as FQNEAQ (reference sequence). The CDR3 sequence is CASSLDSIVSGNTIYF. The CDR3 DNA follows: TGTGCCAGCAGCCTTGACAGCATCGTCTCTGGAAACACCATATATTTT.

With respect to this clone: One junction end does not reproduce the germline sequence, and a read error may be involved. The gene calls are TRBV7-7 and TRBJ2-2, with D possibly TRBD1 on 6 matching bases. This CDR3 is built from 13 residues. Germline V gene lookup returns CDR1 SSHAT and CDR2 FNYEAQ (reference sequence). The CDR3 nucleotides are TGTGCTAGCAGCTCAACAGGGACCGGGGAGCTGTTTTTT. The encoded protein is CASSSTGTGELFF.

This clone turned up a few times. The rearrangement links TRBV19 to TRBJ1-5; no definite D call. Germline assignment: CDR1 LNHDA and CDR2 SQIVND (reference sequence). Trimming stripped 3 bases from V and 4 bases from J, with 10 bases between. This CDR3 region has 14 residues. The CDR3 reads CASSIGRRNQPQHF. DNA for the CDR3: TGTGCCAGTAGTATTGGTCGGAGAAATCAGCCCCAGCATTTT.

This chain joins TRBV7-2 and TRBJ1-5; TRBD1 aligns across 7 bases. Trimming cost V 2 bases and J 9 bases; bases outside gene matches: 13. The germline V gene has CDR1 SGHTA and CDR2 FQGNSA. There are 16 residues in the CDR3. Written as DNA, the CDR3 is TGTGCCAGCAGCTTAACTCCTCAGGGGGTAGGGCGGCCCCAGCATTTT. Protein: CASSLTPQGVGRPQHF.

The chain recombines TRBV19 with TRBJ2-5; 14 bases agree with TRBD2. The J segment lost 6 bases and the V segment lost 5 bases, leaving 8 bases of the junction unmatched. The CDR3 runs to 16 residues. Germline V lookup: CDR1 LNHDA, CDR2 SQIVND (reference sequence). CDR3: CASSSPGLAGEKTQYF. CDR3 DNA sequence: TGTGCCAGTAGTTCTCCGGGACTAGCGGGAGAAAAGACCCAGTACTTC. The entire variable domain, with the rest obtained from reference TRBV19 and TRBJ2-5, is as follows: DGGITQSPKYLFRKEGQNVTLSCEQNLNHDAMYWYRQDPGQGLRLIYYSQIVNDFQKGDIAEGYSVSREKKESFPLTVTSAQKNPTAFYLCASSSPGLAGEKTQYFGPGTRLLVL.

This chain links TRBV7-2 with TRBJ1-2; D not resolved. Germline V CDR1 and CDR2: SGHTA, FQGNSA. Trimming removed 5 bases at V and 7 bases at J, with 8 bases between. The CDR3 is made up of 11 amino acids. CDR3 amino acids: CASSPHFGYTF. The CDR3 bases are TGTGCCAGCAGCCCCCATTTTGGCTACACCTTC.

The DNA of the CDR3 is TGTGCCAGCAGCCGGGGACAGTGGGTATCCGATACGCAGTATTTT. It specifies CASSRGQWVSDTQYF. This chain uses TRBV7-9 with TRBJ2-3; 7 nucleotides align to TRBD1. The J segment lost 6 bases and the V segment lost 5 bases, leaving 11 bases of the junction unmatched. This CDR3 contains 15 residues. Germline assignment: CDR1 SEHNR and CDR2 FQNEAQ (reference sequence).

The chain carries TRBV2 and TRBJ2-1; TRBD2 matches at 7 bases. CDR1 is SNHLY and CDR2 is FYNNEI in the germline V gene. The CDR3 loop spans 15 amino acids. With V trimmed by 1 base and J by 12 bases, 12 bases remained unmatched. The CDR3 here is CASSEGGLFRFLQFF. CDR3 nucleotide sequence: TGTGCCAGCAGTGAAGGGGGACTATTCAGGTTCTTGCAGTTCTTC.

There are a few counts of this clone. CDR3 residues: CASSLGGLTNEKLFF. CDR3 DNA sequence: TGTGCCAGCAGCTTAGGCGGGTTGACTAATGAAAAACTGTTTTTT. V is TRBV7-2 and J is TRBJ1-4; D unclear. Trimming shortened V by 1 base and J by 2 bases, and 8 bases separated the two germline ends. The CDR3 runs 15 residues. Germline V gene sequence: CDR1 SGHTA, CDR2 FQGNSA.

The rearrangement links TRBV4-1 to TRBJ2-5; 9 positions agree with TRBD1. The germline V gene has CDR1 MGHRA and CDR2 YSYEKL. The trim removed 3 bases at V and 10 bases at J, leaving 9 bases unmatched. The CDR3 is 14 residues long. CDR3 sequence (DNA): TGCGCCAGCAGCCATTTTGGGGACAGGGAGTACCAGTACTTC. Protein: CASSHFGDREYQYF.

With regard to this clone: One junction end does not reproduce the germline sequence, and a read error may be involved. J is TRBJ1-2 and V is TRBV30; D unresolved. The CDR3 has 12 residues. CDR1 and CDR2 from the germline V gene are GTSNPN and SVGIG (reference sequence). CDR3 region: CAQSPANYSYTF. The CDR3 DNA reads TGTGCCCAGTCCCCAGCTAACTATAGCTACACCTTC.

This clone was counted once. The chain combines TRBV9 with TRBJ2-1, with D possibly TRBD2 on 5 matching bases. The CDR3 runs 15 residues. V was cut by 5 bases and J by 8 bases, with 20 bases left in between. The germline CDR1 and CDR2 sequences are SGDLS and YYNGEE. The CDR3 sequence: CASSSGWSTFDEQFF. The CDR3 coding sequence is TGTGCCAGCAGTTCGGGGTGGAGTACATTCGATGAGCAGTTCTTC.

The CDR3 sequence: CASRGGAGGELFF. CDR3 nucleotide sequence: TGTGCTAGTCGGGGGGGCGCGGGCGGGGAGCTGTTTTTT. The gene calls are TRBV12-5 and TRBJ2-2; 8 bases match TRBD2. CDR3 length equals 13 residues. The V gene end was trimmed by 8 bases and the J gene end by 7 bases; junction bases not matched to a gene: 6. Per germline, CDR1 LGHNT and CDR2 FRNRAP.

This sequence joins TRBV10-1 and TRBJ2-7, with a possible D match to TRBD2 (6 bases). The germline V gene encodes CDR1 WNHNN and CDR2 SYGVQD (reference sequence). V lost 6 bases to trimming and J lost 3 bases, with 15 bases between them. The CDR3 covers 14 residues. CDR3 DNA sequence: TGCGCCAGCAGCCACGGGACTGCTGTCTACGAGCAGTACTTC. This encodes CASSHGTAVYEQYF.

This sequence joins TRBV4-2 and TRBJ1-2, with D possibly TRBD1 on 5 matching bases. The CDR3 sequence is 14 residues long. Germline V lookup: CDR1 LGHNA, CDR2 YNFKEQ. Trimming removed 1 base at V and 2 bases at J, with 8 bases between. The CDR3: CASSQGGGNYGYTF. The CDR3 DNA reads as TGTGCCAGCAGCCAAGGGGGGGGAAACTATGGCTACACCTTC.

This chain connects TRBV5-1 to TRBJ2-3; 10 nucleotides agree with TRBD2. The V and J ends lost 5 bases and 0 bases, in that order; junction bases with no gene match: 3. The germline gives CDR1 SGHRS, CDR2 YFSETQ. This CDR3 has 15 residues. Here the CDR3 DNA reads TGCGCCAGCAGGGGGACTAGCGCAAGCACAGATACGCAGTATTTT. This gives the protein CASRGTSASTDTQYF.

The chain is built from TRBV28 and TRBJ2-1; 8 positions match TRBD2. Germline-derived CDR1 and CDR2 are MDHEN and SYDVKM. The length of the CDR3 is 14 residues. Unmatched junction bases numbered 4, after V lost 7 bases and J lost 2 bases. CDR3 nucleotides: TGTGCCAGCAAAAAAGCGGGAGCCTACAATGAGCAGTTCTTC. Protein sequence: CASKKAGAYNEQFF.

V usage is TRBV27 and J usage is TRBJ2-1; 7 bases align to TRBD2. Looked up from germline, CDR1 is MNHEY and CDR2 is SMNVEV (reference sequence). J was trimmed by 0 bases and V by 3 bases; bases with no gene match: 5. The CDR3 consists of 16 residues. The CDR3 DNA sequence: TGTGCCAGCAGTTTGGGCGGGAGAGGCTCCTACAATGAGCAGTTCTTC. Its translation is CASSLGGRGSYNEQFF.

The chain has TRBV18 and TRBJ1-6; D is unclear. Germline loops: CDR1 KGHSH, CDR2 LQKENI. The V gene lost 3 bases and the J gene lost 10 bases, with 16 bases spanning the gap. This CDR3 contains 15 residues. CDR3 DNA sequence: TGTGCCAGCTCACCCTCGGTCGAAATCGGGTCACCCCTCCACTTT. As protein: CASSPSVEIGSPLHF.